The 22 T cell receptor beta chains below come from one sample, sequenced in a study of cytomegalovirus exposure and HLA in healthy donors. 13 Jbeta primers and 60 Vbeta primers were used for the PCR. Assay: immunoSEQ multiplex PCR; the TCRdb copy retains only in-frame clones and omits some. Counted here are more than 110,000 clones, roughly two thirds occurring once; the ten biggest clones make up 13% to 15%. Sequenced input: PBMCs. These receptors came from a human donor in good health.

The rearrangement links TRBV6-1 to TRBJ2-5; D might be TRBD1 (6 bases). V lost 10 bases to trimming and J lost 0 bases, with 18 bases between them. This CDR3 comprises 15 residues. The V gene's germline CDR1 is MNHNS and CDR2 SASEGT. The CDR3 DNA reads TGTGCCACCATGGCAACCGACAGGTACCAAGAGACCCAGTACTTC. Amino acids: CATMATDRYQETQYF.

The chain joins TRBV27 to TRBJ2-7, with D tentatively TRBD2 (6 bases). The CDR3 is made up of 14 amino acids. With 2 bases removed from V and 0 bases from J, the gap between germline ends came to 8 bases. Germline CDR1 and CDR2: MNHEY and SMNVEV (reference sequence). The CDR3 is CASSLAGSSYEQYF. The CDR3 DNA sequence: TGTGCCAGCAGTTTAGCCGGGAGCTCCTACGAGCAGTACTTC.

The chain is built from TRBV30 and TRBJ2-7; no clear D. This CDR3 spans 11 amino acids. V lost 1 base to trimming and J lost 6 bases, with 7 bases between them. Germline V lookup: CDR1 GTSNPN, CDR2 SVGIG (reference sequence). CDR3 protein: CAWSAGIEQYF. CDR3 coding DNA: TGTGCCTGGAGTGCAGGAATCGAGCAGTACTTC.

This clone was observed a handful of times. It is unclear where the CDR3 begins or ends on the DNA, so no DNA is shown, and the CDR3 is as TCRdb lists it. The J gene is TRBJ2-5, the V gene TRBV23-1; TRBD2 is the table's D call and was not checked against the DNA. TRBV23-1 counts as an open reading frame of uncertain function. The CDR3 region is 15 residues in length, termini included. The CDR3 region is CASSLPGLLILAQYF.

This clone was recorded a few times. The chain is built from TRBV5-1 and TRBJ1-4; unclear D gene. V lost 7 bases to trimming and J lost 0 bases, with 7 bases between them. CDR3 length: 13 residues. Germline V gene lookup returns CDR1 SGHRS and CDR2 YFSETQ. CDR3 DNA: TGCGCCAGCGGAGAGGCAACTAATGAAAAACTGTTTTTT. Protein sequence: CASGEATNEKLFF. Filled out from reference TRBV5-1 and TRBJ1-4, the complete variable domain reads KAGVTQTPRYLIKTRGQQVTLSCSPISGHRSVSWYQQTPGQGLQFLFEYFSETQRNKGNFPGRFSGRQFSNSRSEMNVSTLELGDSALYLCASGEATNEKLFFGSGTQLSVL.

This clone was counted a few times. The chain is built from TRBV6-5 and TRBJ1-2, with TRBD1 matching over 9 bases. CDR1 is MNHEY and CDR2 is SVGAGI in the germline V gene. This CDR3 has 15 residues. Germline trimming cut 0 bases from V and 4 bases from J; bases unmatched to any gene: 3. CDR3 sequence reads: CASSYSMGQGYGYTF. CDR3 DNA sequence: TGTGCCAGCAGTTACTCGATGGGACAGGGCTATGGCTACACCTTC.

In this sample, this clone turned up a few times. The rearrangement links TRBV6-5 to TRBJ2-7; 11 bases map to TRBD1. Germline V gene lookup returns CDR1 MNHEY and CDR2 SVGAGI. Unmatched junction bases numbered 0, after V lost 2 bases and J lost 3 bases. This CDR3 comprises 14 residues. The CDR3 sequence: CASSYGTGGYEQYF. CDR3 bases: TGTGCCAGCAGTTACGGGACAGGGGGCTACGAGCAGTACTTC.

This clone showed up just a few times. One end of the junction varies from germline; a read error may be responsible. The genes are TRBV7-7 and TRBJ2-5, with a weak D call TRBD2 (6 bases). This CDR3 has 15 amino acids. Germline CDR1 reads SSHAT; CDR2 reads FNYEAQ (reference sequence). The CDR3 spells CASSSDASARSTQYF. CDR3 nucleotides: TGTGCTAGCAGCTCCGACGCTAGCGCTCGGTCGACCCAGTACTTC.

The chain combines TRBV6-1 with TRBJ1-6, with TRBD1 as a possible D gene (5 bases). CDR3 length equals 14 residues. Looked up from germline, CDR1 is MNHNS and CDR2 is SASEGT. V was pared by 4 bases and J by 7 bases, with 11 bases between. For the CDR3, the DNA is TGTGCCAGCAGTGTTGGCAGGGCCAATTCACCCCTCCACTTT. Amino acid sequence: CASSVGRANSPLHF.

The chain uses TRBV6-1 and TRBJ1-6; 8 nucleotides line up with TRBD1. Germline V gene sequence: CDR1 MNHNS, CDR2 SASEGT. This CDR3 is 15 amino acids long. J lost 7 bases, V lost 6 bases, and 8 bases had no gene match. The CDR3 region has the DNA TGTGCCAGCAGGGACAGGGTGCGAGAAAATTCACCCCTCCACTTT. It encodes CASRDRVRENSPLHF.

The rearrangement uses TRBV13 and TRBJ2-7, with TRBD2 matching 11 bases. Germline CDR1 PRHDT, CDR2 FYEKMQ (reference sequence). This CDR3 is built from 16 residues. V lost 3 bases, J lost 6 bases, and 10 bases stayed unmatched. The CDR3 is CASSFPSGGTLGEQYF. The CDR3 DNA is TGTGCCAGCAGCTTCCCTAGCGGGGGGACCCTAGGCGAGCAGTACTTC.

V gene TRBV5-1 combines with J gene TRBJ1-2, with 11 nucleotides matching TRBD1. The J segment lost 8 bases and the V segment lost 0 bases, leaving 9 bases of the junction unmatched. In germline, CDR1 is SGHRS, CDR2 YFSETQ. The CDR3 loop spans 16 amino acids. The CDR3 here is CASSLAGTGGDRGYTF. The CDR3 nucleotides are TGCGCCAGCAGCTTGGCCGGGACAGGGGGAGATAGGGGCTACACCTTC.

The chain carries TRBV18 and TRBJ2-7; D ambiguous. The CDR3 contains 12 residues. The germline V gene encodes CDR1 KGHSH and CDR2 LQKENI. The ends were cut back, 4 bases at V and 5 bases at J, with 9 bases in the middle. The CDR3 nucleotides are TGTGCCAGCTCACTAGGAACAGACGAGCAGTACTTC. Amino acids: CASSLGTDEQYF.

The chain carries TRBV11-3 and TRBJ2-1, with D possibly TRBD2 on 6 matching bases. The germline V and J ends were trimmed by 2 bases and 2 bases, with 10 bases remaining between them. Germline CDR1 reads SGHNT; CDR2 reads YENEEA. The CDR3 has 15 residues. CDR3 region: CASSLSGETYNEQFF. CDR3 nucleotides: TGTGCCAGCAGCTTATCGGGGGAAACCTACAATGAGCAGTTCTTC.

V is TRBV18 and J is TRBJ1-1; D is undetermined. Trimming stripped 3 bases from V and 1 base from J, with 6 bases between. The CDR3 has 13 amino acids. Looked up from germline, CDR1 is KGHSH and CDR2 is LQKENI. The CDR3 loop reads CASSPSENTEAFF. For the CDR3, the DNA is TGTGCCAGCTCACCTTCAGAGAACACTGAAGCTTTCTTT. Together with reference TRBV18 and TRBJ1-1, the CDR3 gives the full variable domain: NAGVMQNPRHLVRRRGQEARLRCSPMKGHSHVYWYRQLPEEGLKFMVYLQKENIIDESGMPKERFSAEFPKEGPSILRIQQVVRGDSAAYFCASSPSENTEAFFGQGTRLTVV.

The rearrangement links TRBV7-9 to TRBJ2-7; 13 bases are a match to TRBD2. Germline V gene data show CDR1 as SEHNR and CDR2 as FQNEAQ (reference sequence). The CDR3 is 17 residues long. Trimming took 1 base from V and 6 from J; bases not matched to a gene: 9. CDR3 DNA: TGTGCCAGCAGCTTAGTTCGATTTGGACTAGCGGGAGTCGAGCAGTACTTC. It codes for CASSLVRFGLAGVEQYF.

In the case of this clone: The junction differs from germline at one of its ends, possibly a read error. The chain couples TRBV7-9 to TRBJ2-5; 9 bases are a match to TRBD2. This CDR3 comprises 13 residues. Germline CDR1 SEHNR, CDR2 FQNEAQ (reference sequence). The CDR3 sequence: CSSEVAGVETQYF. CDR3 DNA: TGTTCCAGCGAGGTAGCGGGAGTGGAGACCCAGTACTTC.

This clone showed up just once. The chain has TRBV4-2 and TRBJ1-3; tentatively, D is TRBD1 (6 bases). V lost 3 bases, J lost 0 bases, and 12 bases lay in between. Germline V gene data show CDR1 as LGHNA and CDR2 as YNFKEQ. CDR3 size: 16 residues. The DNA of the CDR3 is TGTGCCAGCAGCCAGGGACACCCGAGCTCTGGAAACACCATATATTTT. It specifies CASSQGHPSSGNTIYF.

The chain joins TRBV28 to TRBJ1-6, with D unresolved. The germline gives CDR1 MDHEN, CDR2 SYDVKM. This CDR3 has 15 amino acids. Trimming removed 6 bases from V and 9 bases from J, with 18 bases in between. The chain's CDR3 is CASSPLDGRRSPLHF. Written as DNA, the CDR3 is TGTGCCAGCAGCCCACTTGATGGGAGGCGTTCACCCCTCCACTTT.

The chain combines TRBV14 with TRBJ1-3, with 7 bases identical to TRBD1. Looked up from germline, CDR1 is SGHDN and CDR2 is FVKESK. The V segment lost 3 bases and the J segment 4 bases; nucleotides outside the gene matches: 6. The CDR3 covers 15 residues. CDR3 nucleotide sequence: TGTGCCAGCAGCCATGTGGACAGGCAAGGAAACACCATATATTTT. Protein: CASSHVDRQGNTIYF.

The chain uses TRBV27 and TRBJ2-1; maybe TRBD1 (5 bases). V gave up 7 bases and J gave up 4 bases, with 8 bases separating them. Germline V lookup: CDR1 MNHEY, CDR2 SMNVEV (reference sequence). CDR3 length: 12 amino acids. As DNA, the CDR3 is TGTGCCAGCATCGACAGTTACAATGAGCAGTTCTTC. It translates to CASIDSYNEQFF.

The chain has TRBV19 and TRBJ1-4; D not certain. Trimming shortened V by 4 bases and J by 7 bases, and 22 bases separated the two germline ends. Germline CDR1 is LNHDA and CDR2 is SQIVND (reference sequence). This CDR3 comprises 17 residues. Here the CDR3 DNA reads TGTGCCAGTAGTAAGGGCACCTCTCTCTCCCTAGCTGAAAAACTGTTTTTT. Residues: CASSKGTSLSLAEKLFF.